Below are 9 T cell receptor beta chains sequenced from a single sample in a study of regulatory T cells in long-lasting Graves disease. Combining iRepertoire HTBI primers with Arm-PCR of CDR3 regions, the authors built TCR beta libraries. TCRdb itself ran the multiplex PCR reads through MiXCR, one entry per CDR3 protein. The table includes hundreds of thousands of distinct CDR3 sequences, more than 15% detected once. This sample's time point: newly diagnosed GD, antithyroid drugs for less than 3 months. After RNA was extracted from PBMCs, the TCR library was made from it. These records were also assigned to another study, of T cells in Graves' hyperthyroidism and ophthalmopathy.

The material sequenced was peripheral blood mononuclear cells (PBMCs), taken at new diagnosis, from a patient treated with antithyroid drugs. Receptors were obtained from a woman aged 35-60 years with Graves disease.

This clonotype was seen repeatedly, ten times or more. The genes are TRBV9 and TRBJ1-6; 7 positions agree with TRBD1. The CDR3 covers 16 residues. Germline trimming cut 0 bases from V and 7 bases from J; bases unmatched to any gene: 7. Germline-derived CDR1 and CDR2 are SGDLS and YYNGEE. The CDR3 DNA reads as TGTGCCAGCAGCGTAGCGGCAGGGGGGTGGAATTCACCCCTCCACTTT. Translating it yields CASSVAAGGWNSPLHF.

The chain uses TRBV5-1 and TRBJ2-5, with D unclear. This CDR3 is 13 amino acids long. V was clipped by 5 bases and J by 7 bases, with 15 bases between them. The V gene's germline CDR1 is SGHRS and CDR2 YFSETQ. CDR3 protein: CASSNTVHGTQYF. In DNA form, the CDR3 reads TGCGCCAGCAGTAACACCGTCCACGGGACCCAGTACTTC.

This clonotype was seen more than once but under ten times. The J gene is TRBJ2-1, the V gene TRBV30; D remains unclear. V was shortened by 5 bases and J by 10 bases, with 12 bases between the two germline ends. This CDR3 spans 11 amino acids. The germline V gene encodes CDR1 GTSNPN and CDR2 SVGIG (reference sequence). This chain's CDR3 is CAWAILGEQFF. The CDR3 nucleotides are TGTGCCTGGGCCATTTTAGGGGAGCAGTTCTTC.

This clonotype has just a few counts. V and J are TRBV28 and TRBJ1-2; maybe TRBD1 (6 bases). V was cut by 6 bases and J by 5 bases, with 13 bases left in between. Germline assignment: CDR1 MDHEN and CDR2 SYDVKM. The CDR3 has 13 residues. The DNA of the CDR3 is TGTGCCAGCAGCTTACGACAGGCTTATGGCTACACCTTC. This sequence encodes CASSLRQAYGYTF.

V and J are TRBV18 and TRBJ1-1, with 8 bases matching TRBD1. With V trimmed by 4 bases and J by 7 bases, 14 bases remained unmatched. Germline V gene sequence: CDR1 KGHSH, CDR2 LQKENI. This CDR3 is built from 16 residues. CDR3 sequence reads: CASSLPAGGFSSEAFF. CDR3 DNA sequence: TGTGCCAGCTCACTCCCAGCAGGGGGCTTTTCAAGTGAAGCTTTCTTT.

This clonotype has just a few counts. The chain employs TRBV19 and TRBJ1-5, with D possibly matching TRBD1 (5 bases). The length of the CDR3 is 13 residues. V lost 7 bases and J 7 bases, leaving 14 bases between the germline ends. Germline CDR1 is LNHDA and CDR2 is SQIVND (reference sequence). The chain's CDR3 is CASTMGRGQPQHF. Written as DNA, the CDR3 is TGTGCCAGTACCATGGGGCGGGGGCAGCCCCAGCATTTT. Using reference TRBV19 and TRBJ1-5 for the parts outside the CDR3, the full variable domain is DGGITQSPKYLFRKEGQNVTLSCEQNLNHDAMYWYRQDPGQGLRLIYYSQIVNDFQKGDIAEGYSVSREKKESFPLTVTSAQKNPTAFYLCASTMGRGQPQHFGDGTRLSIL.

V usage is TRBV9 and J usage is TRBJ2-5, with 12 positions matching TRBD1. CDR3 length: 16 residues. In germline, CDR1 is SGDLS, CDR2 YYNGEE. Trimming took 4 bases from V and 5 from J; bases not matched to a gene: 9. CDR3 protein: CASSPRRDRGQETQYF. CDR3 bases: TGTGCCAGCAGCCCTAGAAGGGACAGGGGGCAGGAGACCCAGTACTTC.

This clonotype was found a few times. The rearrangement uses TRBV10-3 and TRBJ2-1; 12 nucleotides agree with TRBD2. Germline V gene sequence: CDR1 ENHRY, CDR2 SYGVKD. There are 20 residues in the CDR3. Trimming removed 0 bases from V and 1 base from J; junction bases left unmatched: 10. The chain's CDR3 is CAISESTTSGGAVSYNEQFF. Written as DNA, the CDR3 is TGTGCCATCAGTGAGTCCACGACTAGCGGGGGTGCTGTGTCCTACAATGAGCAGTTCTTC.

This clonotype was detected ten times or more. The rearrangement joins TRBV12-3 or TRBV12-4 to TRBJ2-3, with D possibly being TRBD2 (5 bases). Trimming took 0 bases from V and 1 from J, leaving 8 bases between them. This CDR3 has 15 residues. The CDR3 sequence is CASSLARARTDTQYF. For the CDR3, the DNA is TGTGCCAGCAGTTTAGCGCGGGCCCGCACAGATACGCAGTATTTT.